This T cell receptor beta chain was identified in a study of early T cells in non-severe SARS-CoV-2 infection. The overall study: Sequencing targeted bulk RNA from unsorted whole blood, leaving chains unpaired. General study points: Comparison of clonotypes with VDJdb favored anti-spike CD8 responses while missing private and CD4 specificities.

The CDR3 length is 14 residues. Germline V CDR1 and CDR2: DFQATT, SNEGSKA (reference sequence). With 2 bases clipped from V and 2 bases from J, the junction kept 2 bases outside the gene matches. This clonotype was seen repeatedly, ten times or more. Its target is not known. Individually, cDNA molecules had unique molecular identifiers attached to them. TCRdb re-derived calls from the 5' RACE reads in MiXCR, one entry per CDR3 protein. Of more than 80,000 distinct CDR3 sequences in the sample, roughly 9.6% are singletons; the top ten hold approximately 5.4%. The chain combines TRBV20-1 with TRBJ2-1, with 8 positions matching TRBD2. This clonotype originated in an adult who was a healthcare worker with PCR-confirmed SARS-CoV-2 infection or an uninfected control (not recorded which). The sequenced sample consisted of whole blood. In DNA, the CDR3 is TGCAGTGCTAGACCAGCGGGAGCCTACAATGAGCAGTTCTTC. Protein sequence: CSARPAGAYNEQFF.